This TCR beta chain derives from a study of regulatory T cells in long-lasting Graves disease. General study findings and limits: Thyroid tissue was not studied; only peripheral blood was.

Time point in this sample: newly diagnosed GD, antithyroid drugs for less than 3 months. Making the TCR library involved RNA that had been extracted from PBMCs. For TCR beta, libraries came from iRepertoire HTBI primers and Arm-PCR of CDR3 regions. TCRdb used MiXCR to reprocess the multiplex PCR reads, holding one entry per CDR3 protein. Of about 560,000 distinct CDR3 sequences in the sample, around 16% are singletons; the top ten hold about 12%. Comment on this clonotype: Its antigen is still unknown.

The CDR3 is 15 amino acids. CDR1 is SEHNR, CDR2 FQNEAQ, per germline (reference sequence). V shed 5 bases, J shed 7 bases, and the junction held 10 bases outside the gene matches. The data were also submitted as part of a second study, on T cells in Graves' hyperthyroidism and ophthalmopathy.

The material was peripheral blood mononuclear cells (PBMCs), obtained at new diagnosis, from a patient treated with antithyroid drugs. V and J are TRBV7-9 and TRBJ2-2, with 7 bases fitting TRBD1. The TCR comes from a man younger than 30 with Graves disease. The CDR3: CASSPLRGRGGELFF. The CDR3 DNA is TGTGCCAGCAGCCCCCTTAGGGGGCGAGGCGGGGAGCTGTTTTTT.